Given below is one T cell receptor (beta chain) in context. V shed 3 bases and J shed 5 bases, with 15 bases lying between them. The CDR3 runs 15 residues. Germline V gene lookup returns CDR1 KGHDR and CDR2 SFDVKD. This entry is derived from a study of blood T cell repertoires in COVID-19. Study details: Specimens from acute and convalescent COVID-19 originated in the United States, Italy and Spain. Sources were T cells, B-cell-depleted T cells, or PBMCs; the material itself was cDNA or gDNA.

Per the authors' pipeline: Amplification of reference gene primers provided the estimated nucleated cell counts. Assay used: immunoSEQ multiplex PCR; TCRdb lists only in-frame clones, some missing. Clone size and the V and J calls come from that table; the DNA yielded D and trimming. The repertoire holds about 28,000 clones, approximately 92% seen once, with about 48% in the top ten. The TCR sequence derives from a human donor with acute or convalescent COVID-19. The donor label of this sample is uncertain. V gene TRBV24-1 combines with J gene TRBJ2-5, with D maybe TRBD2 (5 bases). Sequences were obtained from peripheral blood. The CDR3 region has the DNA TGTGCCACCAGTGATCCCGGACTGGGCAAGGAGACCCAGTACTTC. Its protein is CATSDPGLGKETQYF.